The 4 T cell receptor beta chains below come from one sample, sequenced in a study of metastatic and nonmetastatic thyroid tumors. Until they underwent thyroid surgery, no patient had received any treatment. With MiXCR, TCRdb reprocessed the PCR reads. The table lists under 35,000 clones, around 25% of them singletons. Input material: blood. These receptors all stem from a female donor with papillary thyroid cancer or a benign thyroid nodule (not recorded which). Some clones in this sample may be carry-over from other donors' samples.

This clone was seen just once. V gene TRBV5-1 combines with J gene TRBJ2-7; 10 nucleotides match TRBD1. Germline lookup yields CDR1 SGHRS and CDR2 YFSETQ. The CDR3 is made up of 14 amino acids. Trimming removed 3 bases from V and 4 bases from J; junction bases left unmatched: 4. The CDR3 loop is CASSYGQGDYEQYF. CDR3 bases: TGCGCCAGCAGCTACGGACAGGGGGATTACGAGCAGTACTTC.

To note about this clone: A read error may account for a junction end that differs from germline. In DNA, the CDR3 is TGTGCCAGCAGTCCAAGGCGCAGTTATGTCTACACCTTC. It yields the protein CASSPRRSYVYTF. The gene calls are TRBV6-2 or TRBV6-3 and TRBJ1-2; no definite D call. The CDR3 loop spans 13 amino acids. Germline V gene sequence: CDR1 MNHEY, CDR2 SVGEGT.

This clone was observed many times. The rearrangement links TRBV19 to TRBJ2-1; D unclear. The V end was cut by 3 bases, the J end by 10 bases, with 13 bases between. Per germline, CDR1 LNHDA and CDR2 SQIVND (reference sequence). The CDR3 spans 13 residues. CDR3 sequence: CASSMGRHGEQFF. The CDR3 coding sequence is TGTGCCAGTAGTATGGGTCGACATGGAGAGCAGTTCTTC.

Relative to its sample, this clone is medium-sized. The chain is built from TRBV19 and TRBJ2-7; no clear D. The V end lost 7 bases, the J end lost 2 bases, and 12 bases lay between the germline ends. The germline gives CDR1 LNHDA, CDR2 SQIVND (reference sequence). This CDR3 has 13 residues. CDR3 nucleotide sequence: TGTGCCAGTAATCCAGAGGCTACCTACGAGCAGTACTTC. Translating gives CASNPEATYEQYF.